A single sample gave rise to the 15 T cell receptor beta chains below, sequenced in a study of OX40 agonist ivuxolimab in advanced cancers. Assay used: immunoSEQ multiplex PCR; TCRdb lists only in-frame clones, some missing. This sample has roughly 120,000 clones, with roughly nine tenths found just once. The sample was CD4+ or CD8+ T cells sorted from blood, taken in a trial of the OX40 agonist ivuxolimab. The receptor source for this set is an adult with an advanced solid tumor such as melanoma, head and neck, liver or kidney cancer.

The chain carries TRBV6-5 and TRBJ2-1, with TRBD1 matching over 7 bases. The CDR3 is 10 amino acids. Germline CDR1 reads MNHEY; CDR2 reads SVGAGI. The V gene end was trimmed by 10 bases and the J gene end by 8 bases; junction bases not matched to a gene: 2. DNA of the CDR3: TGTGCCAAAGGGGGCCATGAGCAGTTCTTC. Residues: CAKGGHEQFF.

The V call is TRBV5-6, the J call TRBJ1-3; weak D call: TRBD1 (5 bases). Germline V gene data show CDR1 as SGHDT and CDR2 as YYEEEE. V was shortened by 0 bases and J by 4 bases, with 11 bases between the two germline ends. CDR3 length: 15 residues. In nucleotides, the CDR3 is TGTGCCAGCAGCTTGGGAAGGGGTGGCGGAAACACCATATATTTT. Protein product: CASSLGRGGGNTIYF.

The V gene is TRBV18, the J gene TRBJ2-7; D gene unclear. CDR1 is KGHSH and CDR2 is LQKENI in the germline V gene. V was pared by 0 bases and J by 1 base, with 7 bases between. The CDR3 consists of 14 residues. For the CDR3, the DNA is TGTGCCAGCTCACCACCCCACCGTTCCTACGAGCAGTACTTC. This encodes CASSPPHRSYEQYF.

Details on this clone: The junction does not match germline at one end; this may be a read error. CDR3 in amino acids: CASSSRAGHRTF. Here the CDR3 DNA reads TGTGCCAGTAGTAGCAGGGCAGGACACCGCACGTTC. The chain links TRBV19 to TRBJ2-7; D perhaps matches TRBD1 (5 bases). CDR3 length equals 12 residues. CDR1 is LNHDA, CDR2 SQIVND, per germline (reference sequence).

The chain combines TRBV7-9 with TRBJ2-3, with D perhaps matching TRBD1 or TRBD2 (6 bases each). This CDR3 is 16 amino acids long. Germline-derived CDR1 and CDR2 are SEHNR and FQNEAQ (reference sequence). Between the trimmed V and J ends, which lost 9 bases and 2 bases, there was a span of 21 bases. The DNA of the CDR3 is TGTGCCAGTAGGGGGAGCCGGGGGCGTCCCACAGATACGCAGTATTTT. Residues: CASRGSRGRPTDTQYF.

The chain couples TRBV19 to TRBJ2-1; the match to TRBD2 covers 9 bases. Germline CDR1 and CDR2: LNHDA and SQIVND (reference sequence). This CDR3 comprises 18 residues. The trim removed 6 bases at V and 6 bases at J, leaving 18 bases unmatched. CDR3: CASSPGRASGDLSNEQFF. In nucleotides, the CDR3 is TGTGCCAGTAGCCCAGGGAGAGCTAGCGGGGACCTCTCCAATGAGCAGTTCTTC.

The genes are TRBV6-5 and TRBJ2-7; 9 bases match TRBD1. V lost 7 bases and J lost 5; bases outside the gene matches: 9. This CDR3 is 14 amino acids long. Germline assignment: CDR1 MNHEY and CDR2 SVGAGI. CDR3: CASTSRTGVNEQYF. The CDR3, as DNA: TGTGCCAGCACCTCACGGACAGGGGTTAACGAGCAGTACTTC.

The rearrangement joins TRBV2 to TRBJ1-4; D perhaps matches TRBD1 (6 bases). The CDR3 is made up of 11 amino acids. The V gene's germline CDR1 is SNHLY and CDR2 FYNNEI. Here the CDR3 DNA reads TGTGGGGGGGGCACTAATGAAAAACTGTTTTTT. Its translation is CGGGTNEKLFF.

This clone was seen only once. The V and J genes are TRBV30 and TRBJ1-1; D uncertain. V shed 5 bases and J shed 3 bases, with 22 bases lying between them. The CDR3 is 16 amino acids. CDR1 is GTSNPN, CDR2 SVGIG, per germline (reference sequence). DNA of the CDR3: TGTGCCTGGGTTCGGTGGGTTAGTGTCGTGGACACTGAAGCTTTCTTT. This codes for CAWVRWVSVVDTEAFF.

The chain uses TRBV19 and TRBJ2-1; D is unresolved. V lost 7 bases, J lost 3 bases, and 10 bases lay in between. Looked up from germline, CDR1 is LNHDA and CDR2 is SQIVND (reference sequence). This CDR3 spans 13 amino acids. CDR3 residues: CASTGLDYNEQFF. CDR3 bases: TGTGCCAGTACTGGGTTAGACTACAATGAGCAGTTCTTC. The full variable domain, rest sourced from reference TRBV19 and TRBJ2-1, is DGGITQSPKYLFRKEGQNVTLSCEQNLNHDAMYWYRQDPGQGLRLIYYSQIVNDFQKGDIAEGYSVSREKKESFPLTVTSAQKNPTAFYLCASTGLDYNEQFFGPGTRLTVL.

V and J are TRBV19 and TRBJ2-5, with TRBD2 identical over 7 bases. The ends lost 4 bases at V and 2 bases at J; junction bases unmatched: 10. This CDR3 comprises 16 residues. In germline, CDR1 is LNHDA, CDR2 SQIVND (reference sequence). As DNA, the CDR3 is TGTGCCAGTAGTAGGGAGGGGCGCGGAGGTCAAGAGACCCAGTACTTC. It translates to CASSREGRGGQETQYF.

The chain employs TRBV7-6 and TRBJ2-7; D may be TRBD2 (5 bases). The CDR3 loop spans 14 amino acids. V was clipped by 1 base and J by 1 base, with 8 bases between them. CDR1 and CDR2 from the germline V gene are SGHVS and FNYEAQ. Here the CDR3 reads CASSLDRGSYEQYF. The CDR3 DNA reads as TGTGCCAGCAGCTTAGATCGGGGATCCTACGAGCAGTACTTC.

This chain links TRBV7-2 with TRBJ2-3, with 8 bases that match TRBD2. This CDR3 comprises 14 residues. V gave up 6 bases and J gave up 5 bases; unmatched junction bases: 7. Germline CDR1 and CDR2: SGHTA and FQGNSA. The CDR3 sequence is CASRTGGSGDTQYF. CDR3 coding DNA: TGTGCCAGCAGGACGGGGGGGTCGGGAGATACGCAGTATTTT.

V usage is TRBV9 and J usage is TRBJ1-1; no clear D. CDR3 length equals 13 residues. V lost 2 bases, J lost 4 bases, and 9 bases lay in between. The germline gives CDR1 SGDLS, CDR2 YYNGEE. CDR3 sequence reads: CASSVLDGTEAFF. The CDR3 DNA reads TGTGCCAGCAGCGTCCTGGACGGCACTGAAGCTTTCTTT.

V usage is TRBV29-1 and J usage is TRBJ1-1; D not certain. Germline V gene sequence: CDR1 SQVTM, CDR2 ANQGSEA. The length of the CDR3 is 11 residues. Trimming removed 4 bases at V and 7 bases at J, with 10 bases between. DNA of the CDR3: TGCAGCGTTGGACTACTTGGTGAAGCTTTCTTT. Its protein is CSVGLLGEAFF.